This T cell receptor beta chain is from a study of T cell responses to AZD1222 COVID-19 vaccine. Turning to the study itself: Doses given second, at about 4 or about 12 weeks, were pooled. The study, taken as a whole, reports: The donors showed a predominance of white British ancestry and of females, with possible underestimation of clonal diversity. Spike-specific TCR breadth and depth went up after people got two AZD1222 doses. The study identified only five to seven AZD1222 recipients as seropositive at baseline.

The V and J ends lost 6 bases and 4 bases, in that order; junction bases with no gene match: 6. The CDR3 spans 14 residues. Germline V lookup: CDR1 SGHRS, CDR2 YFSETQ. Generated by immunoSEQ multiplex PCR, the TCRdb table keeps only in-frame clones and is missing some. The table includes fewer than 100,000 clones, over 85% detected once. About this clone itself: What it binds is unknown.

The J gene is TRBJ1-4, the V gene TRBV5-1; 7 bases agree with TRBD1. Sequences were derived from peripheral blood, sampled on day 0 of AZD1222 vaccination. This receptor was obtained from an adult in good health. CDR3 residues: CASNSGQNNEKLFF. As DNA, the CDR3 is TGCGCCAGCAACTCGGGACAGAATAATGAAAAACTGTTTTTT.